This T cell receptor (beta chain) was found in a study of blood T cells in healthy people across ages. Regarding the study as a whole: CMV status of donors was unknown, possibly confounding expanded clonotype changes. TCR beta diversity, measured per million T cells, fell in a roughly linear way with age.

It was with a sample-barcoded 5' primer and a J-beta primer mix that a second PCR of roughly 7 to 12 cycles was run. Each CDR3 protein is one row after TCRdb ran MiXCR on the 5' RACE reads. The sample carries under 800,000 distinct CDR3 sequences, around 46% recorded once. The length of the CDR3 is 13 residues. The germline CDR1 and CDR2 sequences are LGHNT and FRNRAP. With 1 base removed from V and 4 bases from J, the gap between germline ends came to 7 bases. The table lists this clonotype with a few counts. Its antigen is not identified. The chain links TRBV12-5 to TRBJ1-1; no reliable D call. Sequences were obtained from blood. The clonotype originates from a woman aged 55-69 years in good health. The CDR3, as DNA: TGTGCTAGTGGTTTGGAACAGCTCACTGAAGCTTTCTTT. The encoded protein is CASGLEQLTEAFF.